The 4 T cell receptor beta chains listed next were all sequenced from one sample in a study of patients and donors after allogeneic stem cell transplantation. TCRdb processed the RT-PCR reads anew with MiXCR; each CDR3 protein has one entry. The sample records about 31,000 distinct CDR3 sequences, approximately 6.2% being singletons. Source material: blood, either unsorted or a sorted T cell fraction (not recorded which). The source of these receptors is a human donor who was either an allogeneic HSCT recipient or a stem cell or donor lymphocyte infusion donor (not recorded which). It is not recorded whose cells these are; they may come from a transplant donor.

This clonotype was counted at least ten times. The V call is TRBV9, the J call TRBJ2-3; 8 nucleotides match TRBD2. V was clipped by 4 bases and J by 0 bases; unmatched bases: 7. Germline-derived CDR1 and CDR2 are SGDLS and YYNGEE. The CDR3 loop spans 16 amino acids. CDR3 protein: CASSSTSGRSTDTQYF. The CDR3 region has the DNA TGTGCCAGCAGCTCTACTAGCGGACGTAGCACAGATACGCAGTATTTT.

This clonotype was recorded at least ten times. This rearrangement joins TRBV6-1 to TRBJ2-1, with TRBD1 matching 7 bases. The CDR3 sequence is 15 residues long. The germline V gene has CDR1 MNHNS and CDR2 SASEGT. The junction had 19 bases not matched to a gene; V was cut back by 8 bases and J by 12 bases. In nucleotides, the CDR3 is TGTGCCAGCCTAACCGGGACAGCCTGGCTGAGCGGGCAGTTCTTC. Translating it yields CASLTGTAWLSGQFF.

This clonotype showed up just a few times. This chain links TRBV6-5 with TRBJ2-7; 8 bases align to TRBD2. The CDR3 sequence is 13 residues long. Trimming cost V 6 bases and J 5 bases; bases outside gene matches: 6. Germline CDR1 and CDR2: MNHEY and SVGAGI. The CDR3 loop is CASRRLATNEQYF. CDR3 coding DNA: TGTGCCAGCAGGAGACTAGCGACAAACGAGCAGTACTTC.

The sample holds many counts of this clonotype. The rearrangement uses TRBV18 and TRBJ2-6; TRBD1 matches 7 bases. CDR1 and CDR2 (germline): KGHSH, LQKENI. The CDR3 extends over 18 amino acids. The V gene end was trimmed by 2 bases and the J gene end by 2 bases; junction bases not matched to a gene: 9. The CDR3 region has the DNA TGTGCCAGCTCACCATACATCACAGGGGTCCCTGGGGCCAACGTCCTGACTTTC. Its protein is CASSPYITGVPGANVLTF.